Listed below are T cell receptor beta chains from one sample, sequenced in a study of vaccination and CD4 T cells after COVID-19. MiXCR, run by TCRdb on the PCR reads, gives a single entry per CDR3 protein. Of around 26,000 distinct CDR3 sequences listed, 40% are singletons. Antigens of these TCRs are unknown. Sequenced: CD4+ T cells from blood, cultured in vitro. The receptors come from a human donor who had recovered from COVID-19. The CDR3 runs from the conserved cysteine through the conserved F or W. The order of the fields is V gene, clone size, CDR3 protein. Rows may omit the clone size; those that give it use once, few, many or a size class.

>TRBV6-2/TRBV6-3|-
CASSNYGQINQPQHF
>TRBV6-5|-
CASSYIGHTEAFF
>TRBV12-3/TRBV12-4|few
CASSTSGGYSGLTSGANVLTF
>TRBV27|-
CASSRVQGSGSNQPQHF
>TRBV20-1|-
CSARAWQGRNEQFF
>TRBV29-1|-
CSVVGGITDTQYF
>TRBV20-1|-
CSAPGTTSRETQYF
>TRBV2|few
CASSAWGGKVEAFF
>TRBV6-5|few
CASSSQGHGYTF
>TRBV20-1|-
CSARDPGTTRTDTQYF
>TRBV4-2|-
CASSQWRQGAVRVVTEAFF
>TRBV19|-
CASSMSGQATYGYTF
>TRBV11-3|few
CASKGYTGELFF
>TRBV12-3/TRBV12-4|-
CASRRTGGSYEQYF
>TRBV6-1|medium-sized
CASSQGNTQYF
>TRBV2|-
CASSEWWAGKDTQYF
>TRBV20-1|-
CSAVTSGTGVHEQFF
>TRBV5-1|-
CASSPGPSEGGTGELFF